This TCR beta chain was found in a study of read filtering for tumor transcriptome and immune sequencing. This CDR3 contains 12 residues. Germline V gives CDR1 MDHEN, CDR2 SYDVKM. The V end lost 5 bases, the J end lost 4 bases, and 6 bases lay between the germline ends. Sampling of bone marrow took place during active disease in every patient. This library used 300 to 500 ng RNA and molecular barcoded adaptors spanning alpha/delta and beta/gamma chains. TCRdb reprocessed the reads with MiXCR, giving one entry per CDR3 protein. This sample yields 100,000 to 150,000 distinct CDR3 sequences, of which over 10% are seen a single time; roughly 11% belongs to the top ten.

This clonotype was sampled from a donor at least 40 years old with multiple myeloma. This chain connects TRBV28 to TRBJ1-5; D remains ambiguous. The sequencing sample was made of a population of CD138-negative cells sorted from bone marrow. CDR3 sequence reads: CASSVLNQPQHF. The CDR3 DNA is TGTGCCAGCAGTGTGCTAAATCAGCCCCAGCATTTT.